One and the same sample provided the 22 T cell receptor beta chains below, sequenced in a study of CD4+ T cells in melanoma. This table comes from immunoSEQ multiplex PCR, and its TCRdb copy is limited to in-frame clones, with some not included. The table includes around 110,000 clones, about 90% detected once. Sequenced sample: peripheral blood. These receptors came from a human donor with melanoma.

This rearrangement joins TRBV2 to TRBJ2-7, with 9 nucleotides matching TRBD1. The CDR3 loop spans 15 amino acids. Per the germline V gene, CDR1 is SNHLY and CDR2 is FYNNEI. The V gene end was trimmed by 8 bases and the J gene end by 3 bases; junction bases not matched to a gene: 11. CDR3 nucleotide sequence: TGTGCCAGCGGCAAGGACAGGGGAGAGGACTACGAGCAGTACTTC. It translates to CASGKDRGEDYEQYF.

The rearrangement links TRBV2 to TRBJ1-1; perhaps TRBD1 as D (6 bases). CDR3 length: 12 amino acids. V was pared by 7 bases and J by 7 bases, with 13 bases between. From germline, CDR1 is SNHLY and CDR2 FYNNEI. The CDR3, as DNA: TGTGCCAGCACACAGGGTGGCATTGAAGCTTTCTTT. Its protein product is CASTQGGIEAFF. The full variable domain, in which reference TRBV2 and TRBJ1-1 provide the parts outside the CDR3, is EPEVTQTPSHQVTQMGQEVILRCVPISNHLYFYWYRQILGQKVEFLVSFYNNEISEKSEIFDDQFSVERPDGSNFTLKIRSTKLEDSAMYFCASTQGGIEAFFGQGTRLTVV.

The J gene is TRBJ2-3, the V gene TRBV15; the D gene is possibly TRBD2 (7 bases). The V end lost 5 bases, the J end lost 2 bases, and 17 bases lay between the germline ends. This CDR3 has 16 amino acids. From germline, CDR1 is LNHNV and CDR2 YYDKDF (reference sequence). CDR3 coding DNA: TGTGCCACCAGCCGAAGCGGGACAACCGTCACAGATACGCAGTATTTT. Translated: CATSRSGTTVTDTQYF.

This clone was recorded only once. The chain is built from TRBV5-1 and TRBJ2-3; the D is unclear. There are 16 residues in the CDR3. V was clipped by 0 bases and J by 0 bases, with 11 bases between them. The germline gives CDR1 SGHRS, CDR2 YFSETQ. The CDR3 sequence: CASSLETHLSTDTQYF. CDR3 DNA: TGCGCCAGCAGCTTGGAGACTCATCTTAGCACAGATACGCAGTATTTT.

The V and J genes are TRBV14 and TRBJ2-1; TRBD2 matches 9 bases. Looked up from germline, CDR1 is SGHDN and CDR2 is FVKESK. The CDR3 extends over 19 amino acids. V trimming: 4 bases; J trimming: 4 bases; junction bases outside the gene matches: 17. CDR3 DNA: TGTGCCAGCAGCCGCCTTGGGATAGCGGGGGCGGTATTGTACAATGAGCAGTTCTTC. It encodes CASSRLGIAGAVLYNEQFF.

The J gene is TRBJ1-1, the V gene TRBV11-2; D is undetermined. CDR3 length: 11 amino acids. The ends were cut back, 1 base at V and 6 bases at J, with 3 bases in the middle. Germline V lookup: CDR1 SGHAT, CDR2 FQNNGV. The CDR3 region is CASSLGPEAFF. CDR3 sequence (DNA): TGTGCCAGCAGCTTAGGGCCTGAAGCTTTCTTT.

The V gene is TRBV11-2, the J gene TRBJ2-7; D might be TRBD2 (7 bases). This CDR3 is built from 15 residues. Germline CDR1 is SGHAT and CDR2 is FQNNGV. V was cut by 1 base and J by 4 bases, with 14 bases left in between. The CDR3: CASSLAGGAPYEQYF. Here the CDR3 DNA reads TGTGCCAGCAGCTTAGCGGGGGGCGCCCCTTACGAGCAGTACTTC.

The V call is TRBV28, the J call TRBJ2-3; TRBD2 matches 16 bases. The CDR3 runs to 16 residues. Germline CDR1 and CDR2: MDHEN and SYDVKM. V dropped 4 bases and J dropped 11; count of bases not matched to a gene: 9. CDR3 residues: CASSSPGTSGGARQYF. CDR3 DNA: TGTGCCAGCAGTTCTCCCGGGACTAGCGGGGGGGCCAGGCAGTATTTT. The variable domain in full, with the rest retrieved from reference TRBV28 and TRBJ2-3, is DVKVTQSSRYLVKRTGEKVFLECVQDMDHENMFWYRQDPGLGLRLIYFSYDVKMKEKGDIPEGYSVSREKKERFSLILESASTNQTSMYLCASSSPGTSGGARQYFGPGTRLTVL.

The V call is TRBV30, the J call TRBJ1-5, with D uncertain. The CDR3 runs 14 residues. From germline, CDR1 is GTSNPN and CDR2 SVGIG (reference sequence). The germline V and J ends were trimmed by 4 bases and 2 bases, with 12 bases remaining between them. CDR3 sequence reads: CAWNDLAGNQPQHF. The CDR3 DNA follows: TGTGCCTGGAACGATCTAGCGGGCAATCAGCCCCAGCATTTT.

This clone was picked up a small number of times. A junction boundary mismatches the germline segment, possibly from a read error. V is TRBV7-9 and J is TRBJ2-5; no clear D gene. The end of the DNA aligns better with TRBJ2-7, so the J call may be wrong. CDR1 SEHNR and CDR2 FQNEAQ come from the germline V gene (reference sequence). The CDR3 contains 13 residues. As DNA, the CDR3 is TGTGCCACCAGCTTTGGGTCTGTCGACGAGCAGTACTTC. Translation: CATSFGSVDEQYF.

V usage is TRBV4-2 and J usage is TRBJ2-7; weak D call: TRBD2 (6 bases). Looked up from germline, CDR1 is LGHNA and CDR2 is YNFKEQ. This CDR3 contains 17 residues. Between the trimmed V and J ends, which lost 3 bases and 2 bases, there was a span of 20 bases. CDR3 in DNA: TGTGCCAGCAGCCACCCGGGCGGAGGGATTAGGACCTACGAGCAGTACTTC. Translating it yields CASSHPGGGIRTYEQYF.

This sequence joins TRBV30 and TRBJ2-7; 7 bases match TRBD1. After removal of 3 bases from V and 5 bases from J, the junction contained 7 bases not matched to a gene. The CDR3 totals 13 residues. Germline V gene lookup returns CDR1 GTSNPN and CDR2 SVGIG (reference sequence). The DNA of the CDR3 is TGTGCCTGGAGCGGACAGGTTGGAGACGAGCAGTACTTC. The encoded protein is CAWSGQVGDEQYF.

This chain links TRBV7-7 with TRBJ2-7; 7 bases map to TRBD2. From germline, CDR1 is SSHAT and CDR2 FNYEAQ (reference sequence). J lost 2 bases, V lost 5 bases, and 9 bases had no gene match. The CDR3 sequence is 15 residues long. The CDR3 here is CASSQQPGLAYEQYF. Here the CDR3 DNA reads TGTGCCAGCAGCCAACAACCAGGACTAGCCTACGAGCAGTACTTC.

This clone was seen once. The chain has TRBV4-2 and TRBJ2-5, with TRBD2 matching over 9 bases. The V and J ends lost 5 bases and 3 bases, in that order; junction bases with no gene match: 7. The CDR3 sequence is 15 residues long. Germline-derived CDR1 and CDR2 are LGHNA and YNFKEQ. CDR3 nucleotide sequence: TGTGCCAGCAGCAGGCTAGCGGGGTTGAAAGAGACCCAGTACTTC. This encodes CASSRLAGLKETQYF.

CDR3 sequence (DNA): TGTGCCAGCAGCTTAGGGTTCGGGGGCCGGTCTTGGGAGCAGTACTTC. Protein: CASSLGFGGRSWEQYF. V gene TRBV7-2 combines with J gene TRBJ2-7; D assignment may be TRBD1 or TRBD2 (6 bases each). Germline CDR1 and CDR2: SGHTA and FQGNSA. The V end lost 1 base, the J end lost 7 bases, and 20 bases lay between the germline ends. The CDR3 sequence is 16 residues long.

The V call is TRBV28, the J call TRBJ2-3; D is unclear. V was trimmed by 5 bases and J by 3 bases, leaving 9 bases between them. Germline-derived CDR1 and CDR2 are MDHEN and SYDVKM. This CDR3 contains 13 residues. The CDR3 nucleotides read TGTGCCAGCAGTAATACAGCGACAGATACGCAGTATTTT. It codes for CASSNTATDTQYF.

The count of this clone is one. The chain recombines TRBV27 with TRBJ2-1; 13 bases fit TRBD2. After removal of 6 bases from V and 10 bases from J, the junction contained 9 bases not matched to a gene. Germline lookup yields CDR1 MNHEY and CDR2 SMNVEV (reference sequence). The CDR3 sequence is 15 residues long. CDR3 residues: CASSGLAGVGGEQFF. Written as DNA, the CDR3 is TGTGCCAGCAGCGGACTAGCGGGAGTTGGGGGGGAGCAGTTCTTC.

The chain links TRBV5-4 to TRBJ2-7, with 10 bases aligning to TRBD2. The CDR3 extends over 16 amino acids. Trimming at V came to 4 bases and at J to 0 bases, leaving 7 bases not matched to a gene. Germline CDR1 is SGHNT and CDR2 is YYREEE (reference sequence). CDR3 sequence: CASSPRSSGSSYEQYF. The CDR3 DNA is TGTGCCAGCAGCCCCCGGTCTAGCGGGAGCTCCTACGAGCAGTACTTC.

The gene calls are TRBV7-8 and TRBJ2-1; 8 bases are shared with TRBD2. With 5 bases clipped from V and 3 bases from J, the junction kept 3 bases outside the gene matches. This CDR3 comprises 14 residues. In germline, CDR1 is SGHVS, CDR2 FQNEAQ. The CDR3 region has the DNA TGTGCCAGCAGCCCTACTAGCGGCTACAATGAGCAGTTCTTC. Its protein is CASSPTSGYNEQFF.

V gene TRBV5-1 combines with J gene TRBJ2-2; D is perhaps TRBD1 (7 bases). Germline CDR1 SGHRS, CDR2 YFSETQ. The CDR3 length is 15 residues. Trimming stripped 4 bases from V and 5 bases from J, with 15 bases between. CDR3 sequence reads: CASSLRQGGTGELFF. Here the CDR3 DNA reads TGCGCCAGCAGCCTACGACAGGGAGGAACCGGGGAGCTGTTTTTT.

CDR3 sequence: CASSEIGAGEDTQYF. CDR3 bases: TGTGCCAGCAGTGAAATAGGAGCGGGAGAAGATACGCAGTATTTT. The J gene is TRBJ2-3, the V gene TRBV2; 8 bases fit TRBD2. The CDR3 loop spans 15 amino acids. V lost 2 bases and J lost 5; bases outside the gene matches: 6. Germline V gene sequence: CDR1 SNHLY, CDR2 FYNNEI.

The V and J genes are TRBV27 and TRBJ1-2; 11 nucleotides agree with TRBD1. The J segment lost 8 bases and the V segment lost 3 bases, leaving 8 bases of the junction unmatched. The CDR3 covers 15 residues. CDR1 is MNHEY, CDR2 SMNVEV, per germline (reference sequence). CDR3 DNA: TGTGCCAGCAGTTTTAGAGGACAGGGGGCGCGAGGCTACACCTTC. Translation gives CASSFRGQGARGYTF.